This T cell receptor (beta chain) was sequenced in a study of radiotherapy plus CTLA-4 blockade in lung cancer (dated by TCRdb to 2016 to 2019). In the study overall: Among enrolled patients, 15% to 20% had an objective response and 31% reached disease control. General study outcomes and caveats: TCR clones derived from tumors expanded in peripheral blood after treatment with radiotherapy and ipilimumab. Increased serum interferon-beta after radiation, together with early dynamic changes in blood T cell clones, were reported to be the strongest predictors of response.

Library preparation was by the immunoSEQ multiplex PCR assay. TCRdb took this table from immuneACCESS and kept in-frame rearrangements with V and J called. Such tables lack part of the clones; where checked against another copy, unresolved V genes explain under half of the gap, and the rest is unexplained. The sample includes some 80,000 clones, with around 79% observed a single time. The top ten constitute 22% of the sample. The CDR3 covers 13 residues, taking in both the cysteine and the phenylalanine. The retained sequence is limited to the CDR3, 39 bases, with the frame set at the first base. The germline V gene supplies CDR1 MDHEN and CDR2 SYDVKM. Trimming costs V 11 bases and J 1 base, and their ends lie 14 bases apart. Focal radiation therapy combined with CTLA-4 blockade (ipilimumab) was tested in patients with chemo-refractory metastatic non-small-cell lung cancer. A note on this clone: The specificity of this receptor is unknown. No much larger clonotype is one base removed from it; base qualities were not supplied.

Material: peripheral blood, obtained from a patient treated with radiotherapy plus ipilimumab. The origin of this receptor is a human donor with non-small cell lung cancer whose response to radiotherapy plus ipilimumab could not be evaluated. Some clones in this sample may be carry-over from other donors' samples. The chain is encoded by TRBV28 joined to TRBJ1-1, with a weak D call of TRBD1 (5 bases match). The nucleotide sequence is TGTGCCGGGGCATCGACCTGGAACACTGAAGCTTTCTTT. Translated, it gives CAGASTWNTEAFF. Beyond the CDR3, the reference TRBV28 and TRBJ1-1 genes provide the residues; the full variable domain reads: DVKVTQSSRYLVKRTGEKVFLECVQDMDHENMFWYRQDPGLGLRLIYFSYDVKMKEKGDIPEGYSVSREKKERFSLILESASTNQTSMYLCAGASTWNTEAFFGQGTRLTVV.